The 11 T cell receptor beta chains reported below all come from one sample, sequenced in a study of T cell changes during pregnancy in multiple sclerosis. Repertoires were generated with immunoSEQ multiplex PCR, while TCRdb's copy carries only in-frame clones and drops some. The data hold some 96,000 clones, with about 90% observed a single time. This sample comprised peripheral blood, obtained after pregnancy. The receptors shown here come from a female donor with multiple sclerosis, enrolled in a pregnancy study.

V is TRBV2 and J is TRBJ1-3, with 9 nucleotides matching TRBD1. The CDR3 is made up of 15 amino acids. CDR1 SNHLY and CDR2 FYNNEI come from the germline V gene. V trimming: 4 bases; J trimming: 3 bases; junction bases outside the gene matches: 4. This CDR3 is CASSGQGVFGNTIYF. In DNA, the CDR3 is TGTGCCAGCAGTGGACAGGGGGTTTTTGGAAACACCATATATTTT.

This chain connects TRBV9 to TRBJ2-3, with 9 bases lining up with TRBD2. The CDR3 runs to 16 residues. V shed 2 bases, J shed 6 bases, and the junction held 10 bases outside the gene matches. The germline V gene has CDR1 SGDLS and CDR2 YYNGEE. CDR3 sequence (DNA): TGTGCCAGCAGCGTTAGCGGGGGATTCGCGGGGGATACGCAGTATTTT. Translating gives CASSVSGGFAGDTQYF.

This clone has a handful of counts. This chain connects TRBV2 to TRBJ1-1; D gene uncertain. Between the trimmed V and J ends, which lost 11 bases and 11 bases, there was a span of 9 bases. The CDR3 length is 8 residues. CDR1 is SNHLY and CDR2 is FYNNEI in the germline V gene. In nucleotides, the CDR3 is TGTGCCTTAAGGGAGGCTTTCTTT. Residues: CALREAFF.

The rearrangement joins TRBV6-1 to TRBJ1-3; D call uncertain. CDR1 and CDR2 from the germline V gene are MNHNS and SASEGT. The CDR3 sequence is 13 residues long. V lost 2 bases, J lost 7 bases, and 9 bases lay in between. The CDR3 here is CASSETGSNTIYF. CDR3 bases: TGTGCCAGCAGTGAAACGGGGTCCAACACCATATATTTT.

The V and J genes are TRBV5-1 and TRBJ2-1, with TRBD2 matching over 12 bases. Per germline, CDR1 SGHRS and CDR2 YFSETQ. The CDR3 totals 14 residues. J gave up 9 bases and V 0 bases, and 1 base lay outside the gene matches. The CDR3 here is CASSLGTSGVEQFF. The CDR3 nucleotides are TGCGCCAGCAGCTTGGGGACTAGCGGGGTTGAGCAGTTCTTC.

In its sample, this clone was seen once. The V gene is TRBV2, the J gene TRBJ2-7, with 7 bases that match TRBD2. The J segment lost 5 bases and the V segment lost 3 bases, leaving 10 bases of the junction unmatched. This CDR3 has 15 residues. Germline V CDR1 and CDR2: SNHLY, FYNNEI. DNA of the CDR3: TGTGCCAGCAGTGAGGGGTTAGCGGGCCCTAACGAGCAGTACTTC. Its translation: CASSEGLAGPNEQYF.

The rearrangement links TRBV19 to TRBJ1-4; TRBD1 aligns across 7 bases. The CDR3 totals 15 residues. The junction had 8 bases not matched to a gene; V was cut back by 5 bases and J by 5 bases. CDR1 LNHDA and CDR2 SQIVND come from the germline V gene (reference sequence). The CDR3 protein is CASSPDRFQNEKLFF. CDR3 DNA sequence: TGTGCCAGTAGTCCGGACAGGTTCCAAAATGAAAAACTGTTTTTT.

The rearrangement uses TRBV19 and TRBJ2-5; the D gene is possibly TRBD1 (6 bases). Trimming shortened V by 1 base and J by 3 bases, and 9 bases separated the two germline ends. The length of the CDR3 is 14 residues. Germline CDR1 is LNHDA and CDR2 is SQIVND (reference sequence). The CDR3 loop is CASSIGTVEETQYF. The CDR3 region has the DNA TGTGCCAGTAGTATAGGGACAGTTGAAGAGACCCAGTACTTC.

This clone was seen only once. The V gene is TRBV9, the J gene TRBJ2-7; D is unclear. The V gene lost 4 bases and the J gene lost 2 bases, with 13 bases spanning the gap. This CDR3 has 14 residues. Germline V gene data show CDR1 as SGDLS and CDR2 as YYNGEE. CDR3 DNA sequence: TGTGCCAGCAGCCCGAGACCGGGTGCCTACGAGCAGTACTTC. It translates to CASSPRPGAYEQYF.

This chain connects TRBV9 to TRBJ2-7, with D hard to call. There are 14 residues in the CDR3. Germline V gives CDR1 SGDLS, CDR2 YYNGEE. V lost 0 bases and J lost 3, with 10 bases in between. Here the CDR3 reads CASSVGASGYEQYF. As DNA, the CDR3 is TGTGCCAGCAGCGTAGGAGCATCAGGCTACGAGCAGTACTTC.

This chain uses TRBV5-4 with TRBJ2-1; D is undetermined. V shed 0 bases and J shed 0 bases, with 7 bases lying between them. The CDR3 runs 15 residues. Germline V gives CDR1 SGHNT, CDR2 YYREEE (reference sequence). CDR3 amino acids: CASSLGRSSYNEQFF. The CDR3 nucleotides are TGTGCCAGCAGCTTGGGTCGCAGCTCCTACAATGAGCAGTTCTTC. The full variable domain, rest sourced from reference TRBV5-4 and TRBJ2-1, is ETGVTQSPTHLIKTRGQQVTLRCSSQSGHNTVSWYQQALGQGPQFIFQYYREEENGRGNFPPRFSGLQFPNYSSELNVNALELDDSALYLCASSLGRSSYNEQFFGPGTRLTVL.